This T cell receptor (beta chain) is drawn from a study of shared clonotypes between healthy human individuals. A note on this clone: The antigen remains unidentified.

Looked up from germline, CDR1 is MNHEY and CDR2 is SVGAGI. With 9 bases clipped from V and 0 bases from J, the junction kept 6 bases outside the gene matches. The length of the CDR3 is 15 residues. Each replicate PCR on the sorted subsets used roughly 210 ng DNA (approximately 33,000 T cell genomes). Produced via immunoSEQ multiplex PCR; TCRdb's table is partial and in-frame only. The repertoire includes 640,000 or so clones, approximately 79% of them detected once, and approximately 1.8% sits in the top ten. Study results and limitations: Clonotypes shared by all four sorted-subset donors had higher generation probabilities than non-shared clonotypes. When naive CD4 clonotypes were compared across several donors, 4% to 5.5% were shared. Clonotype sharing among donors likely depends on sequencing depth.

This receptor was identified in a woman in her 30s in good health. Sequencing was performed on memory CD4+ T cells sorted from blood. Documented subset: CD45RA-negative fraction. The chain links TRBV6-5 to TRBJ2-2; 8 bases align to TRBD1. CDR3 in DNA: TGTGCCAGTACTAACAGGGGGACGAACACCGGGGAGCTGTTTTTT. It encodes CASTNRGTNTGELFF.